Sequencing of this TCR beta chain was carried out in a study of blood T cell repertoires in COVID-19. Across the study: The origin of the acute and convalescent COVID-19 samples was the United States, Italy and Spain. PBMCs, B-cell-depleted T cells, or T cells provided the cDNA or gDNA that made up the material.

This CDR3 contains 15 residues. The germline CDR1 and CDR2 sequences are SGHRS and YFSETQ. Trimming took 0 bases from V and 5 from J; bases not matched to a gene: 5. This table comes from immunoSEQ multiplex PCR, and its TCRdb copy is limited to in-frame clones, with some not included. Among about 250,000 clones listed, around 90% were seen once. The sequence was obtained from a man between 18 and 35 years old with active or convalescent COVID-19. Material for sequencing was peripheral blood. The chain links TRBV5-1 to TRBJ1-2; 9 bases fit TRBD1. The DNA of the CDR3 is TGCGCCAGCAGCTTGGACGGGACAGGGAAGTATGGCTACACCTTC. This codes for CASSLDGTGKYGYTF.